This TCR beta chain was sequenced in a study of OX40 agonist ivuxolimab in advanced cancers. Study-wide context: Enrollees could have had prior anti-PD-1, anti-PD-L1 or anti-CTLA-4 therapy, which approximately 40% had received.

Assay used: immunoSEQ multiplex PCR; TCRdb lists only in-frame clones, some missing. The repertoire holds roughly 40,000 clones, 81% seen once, with around 2.5% in the top ten. The specimen was CD4+ or CD8+ T cells sorted from blood, collected in a trial of the OX40 agonist ivuxolimab. The origin of this receptor is an adult with an advanced solid tumor such as melanoma, head and neck, liver or kidney cancer.

DNA for the CDR3: TGTGCCAGCAGCCGGGGACAGGCCGCGAGATTCAATCAGCCCCAGCATTTT. Protein: CASSRGQAARFNQPQHF. The V and J genes are TRBV5-6 and TRBJ1-5, with 8 nucleotides matching TRBD1. The junction had 12 bases not matched to a gene; V was cut back by 4 bases and J by 3 bases. CDR1 SGHDT and CDR2 YYEEEE come from the germline V gene. The CDR3 totals 17 residues.